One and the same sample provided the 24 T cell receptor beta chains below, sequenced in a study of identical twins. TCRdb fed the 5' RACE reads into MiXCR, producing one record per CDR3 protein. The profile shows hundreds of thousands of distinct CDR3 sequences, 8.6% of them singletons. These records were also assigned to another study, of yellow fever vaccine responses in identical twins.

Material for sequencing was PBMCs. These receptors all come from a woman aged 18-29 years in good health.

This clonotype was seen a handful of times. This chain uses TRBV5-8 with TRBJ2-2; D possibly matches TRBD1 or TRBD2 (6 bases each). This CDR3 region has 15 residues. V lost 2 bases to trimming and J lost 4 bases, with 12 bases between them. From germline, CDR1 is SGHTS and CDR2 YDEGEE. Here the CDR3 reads CASSLRGARTGELFF. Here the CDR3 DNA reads TGTGCCAGCAGCTTAAGGGGGGCGCGCACCGGGGAGCTGTTTTTT.

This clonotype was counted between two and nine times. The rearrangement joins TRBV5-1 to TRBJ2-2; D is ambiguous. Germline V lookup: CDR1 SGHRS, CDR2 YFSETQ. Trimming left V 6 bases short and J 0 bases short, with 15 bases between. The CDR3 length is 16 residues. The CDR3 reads CASNTLVRANTGELFF. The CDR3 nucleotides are TGCGCCAGCAATACGCTGGTCCGAGCGAACACCGGGGAGCTGTTTTTT.

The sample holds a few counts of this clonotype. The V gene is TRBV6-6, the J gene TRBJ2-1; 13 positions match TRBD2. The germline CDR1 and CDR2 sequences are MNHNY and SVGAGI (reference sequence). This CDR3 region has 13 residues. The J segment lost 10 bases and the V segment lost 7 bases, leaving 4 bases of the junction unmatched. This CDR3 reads CASNTGLAGEQFF. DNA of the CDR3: TGTGCCAGCAACACGGGACTAGCGGGAGAGCAGTTCTTC.

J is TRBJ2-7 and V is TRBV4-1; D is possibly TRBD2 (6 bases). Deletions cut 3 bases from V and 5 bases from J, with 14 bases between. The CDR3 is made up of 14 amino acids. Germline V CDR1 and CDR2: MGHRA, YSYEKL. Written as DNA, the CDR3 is TGCGCCAGCAGCCAGCGGGAAGGAGCCCACGAGCAGTACTTC. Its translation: CASSQREGAHEQYF.

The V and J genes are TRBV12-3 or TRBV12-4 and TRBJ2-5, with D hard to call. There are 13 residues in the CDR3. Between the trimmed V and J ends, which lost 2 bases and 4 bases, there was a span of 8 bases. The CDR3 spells CASSLLGSETQYF. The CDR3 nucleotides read TGTGCCAGCAGTTTATTGGGTTCAGAGACCCAGTACTTC.

This chain's CDR3 is CASSTGTSTRHEQFF. CDR3 nucleotides: TGTGCCAGCAGCACGGGGACTAGTACCCGTCATGAGCAGTTCTTC. The rearrangement links TRBV9 to TRBJ2-1, with 8 nucleotides matching TRBD2. The ends lost 4 bases at V and 8 bases at J; junction bases unmatched: 11. The germline gives CDR1 SGDLS, CDR2 YYNGEE. This CDR3 region has 15 residues.

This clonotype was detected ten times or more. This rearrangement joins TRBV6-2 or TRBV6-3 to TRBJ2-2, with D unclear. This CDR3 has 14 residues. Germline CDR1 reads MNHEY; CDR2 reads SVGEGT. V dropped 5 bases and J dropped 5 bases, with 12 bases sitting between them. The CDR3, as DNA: TGTGCCAGCAGTCGAGTAGACACAACCGGGGAGCTGTTTTTT. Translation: CASSRVDTTGELFF.

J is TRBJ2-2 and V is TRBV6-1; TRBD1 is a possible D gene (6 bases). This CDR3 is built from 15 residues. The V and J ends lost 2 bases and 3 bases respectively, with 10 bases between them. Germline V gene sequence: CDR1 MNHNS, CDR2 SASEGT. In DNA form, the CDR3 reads TGTGCCAGCAGTGAAACAGGGCTTTACACCGGGGAGCTGTTTTTT. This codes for CASSETGLYTGELFF.

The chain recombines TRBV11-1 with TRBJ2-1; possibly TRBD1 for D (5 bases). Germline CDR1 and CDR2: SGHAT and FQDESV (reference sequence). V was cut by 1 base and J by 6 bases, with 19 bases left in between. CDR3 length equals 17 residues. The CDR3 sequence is CASSLDLDIRFGNEQFF. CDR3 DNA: TGTGCCAGCAGCTTAGACTTGGACATTCGGTTCGGCAATGAGCAGTTCTTC.

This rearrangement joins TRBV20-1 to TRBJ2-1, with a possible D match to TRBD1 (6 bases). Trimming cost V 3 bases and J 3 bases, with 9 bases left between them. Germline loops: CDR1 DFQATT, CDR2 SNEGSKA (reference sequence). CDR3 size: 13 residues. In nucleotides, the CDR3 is TGCAGTGCTAGCAGGGACAACTACAATGAGCAGTTCTTC. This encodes CSASRDNYNEQFF.

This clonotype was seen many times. CDR3 nucleotides: TGCGCCAGCAGCTTAGGACTAGCGGGGTCAACACTAGAGACCCAGTACTTC. Its protein is CASSLGLAGSTLETQYF. The rearrangement links TRBV5-1 to TRBJ2-5, with 12 bases fitting TRBD2. The CDR3 runs to 17 residues. CDR1 is SGHRS, CDR2 YFSETQ, per germline. J lost 4 bases, V lost 2 bases, and 9 bases had no gene match. The variable domain in full, completed from reference TRBV5-1 and TRBJ2-5, reads KAGVTQTPRYLIKTRGQQVTLSCSPISGHRSVSWYQQTPGQGLQFLFEYFSETQRNKGNFPGRFSGRQFSNSRSEMNVSTLELGDSALYLCASSLGLAGSTLETQYFGPGTRLLVL.

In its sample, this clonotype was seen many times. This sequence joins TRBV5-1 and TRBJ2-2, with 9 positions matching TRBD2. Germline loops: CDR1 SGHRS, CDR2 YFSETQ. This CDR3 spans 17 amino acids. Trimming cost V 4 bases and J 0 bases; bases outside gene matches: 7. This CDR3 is CASSTLTSGANTGELFF. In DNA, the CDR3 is TGCGCCAGCAGCACCTTGACTAGCGGTGCGAACACCGGGGAGCTGTTTTTT.

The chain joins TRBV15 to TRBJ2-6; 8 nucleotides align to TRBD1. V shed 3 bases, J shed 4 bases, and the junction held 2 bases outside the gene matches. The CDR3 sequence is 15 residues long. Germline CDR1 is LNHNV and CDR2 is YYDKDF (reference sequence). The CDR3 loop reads CATSRDRAGANVLTF. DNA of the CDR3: TGTGCCACCAGCAGGGACAGGGCCGGGGCCAACGTCCTGACTTTC.

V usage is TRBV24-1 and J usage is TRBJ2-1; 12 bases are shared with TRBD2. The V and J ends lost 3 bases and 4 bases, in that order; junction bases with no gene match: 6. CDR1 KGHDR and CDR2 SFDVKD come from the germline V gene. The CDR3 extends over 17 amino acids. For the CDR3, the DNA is TGTGCCACCAGTGATCCCGGCCTAGCGGGAGGGTACAATGAGCAGTTCTTC. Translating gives CATSDPGLAGGYNEQFF.

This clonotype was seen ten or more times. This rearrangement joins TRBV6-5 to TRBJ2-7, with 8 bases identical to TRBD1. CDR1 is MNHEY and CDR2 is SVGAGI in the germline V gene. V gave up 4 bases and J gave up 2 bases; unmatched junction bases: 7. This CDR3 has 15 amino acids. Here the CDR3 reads CASSSLGQGAYEQYF. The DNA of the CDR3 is TGTGCCAGCAGTTCACTAGGACAGGGAGCCTACGAGCAGTACTTC.

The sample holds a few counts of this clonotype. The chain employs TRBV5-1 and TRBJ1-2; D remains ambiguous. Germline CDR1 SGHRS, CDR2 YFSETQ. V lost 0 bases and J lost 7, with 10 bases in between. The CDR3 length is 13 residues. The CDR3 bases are TGCGCCAGCAGCTTGGTGGTGGGCGCTGGCTACACCTTC. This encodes CASSLVVGAGYTF. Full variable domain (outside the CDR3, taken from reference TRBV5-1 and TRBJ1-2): KAGVTQTPRYLIKTRGQQVTLSCSPISGHRSVSWYQQTPGQGLQFLFEYFSETQRNKGNFPGRFSGRQFSNSRSEMNVSTLELGDSALYLCASSLVVGAGYTFGSGTRLTVV.

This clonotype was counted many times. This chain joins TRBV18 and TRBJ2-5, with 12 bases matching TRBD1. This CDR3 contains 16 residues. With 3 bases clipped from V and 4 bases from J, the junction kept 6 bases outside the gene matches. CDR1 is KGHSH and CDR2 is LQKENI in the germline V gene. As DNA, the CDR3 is TGTGCCAGCTCACCGGGACAGGGGGCGTATGGAGAGACCCAGTACTTC. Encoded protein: CASSPGQGAYGETQYF.

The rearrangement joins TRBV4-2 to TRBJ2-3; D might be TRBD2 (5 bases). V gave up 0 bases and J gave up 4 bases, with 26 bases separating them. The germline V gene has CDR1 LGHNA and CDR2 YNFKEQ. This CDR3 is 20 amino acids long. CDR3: CASSQEFGGSGFEAADTQYF. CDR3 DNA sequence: TGTGCCAGCAGCCAAGAGTTTGGAGGTTCAGGATTTGAAGCAGCAGATACGCAGTATTTT.

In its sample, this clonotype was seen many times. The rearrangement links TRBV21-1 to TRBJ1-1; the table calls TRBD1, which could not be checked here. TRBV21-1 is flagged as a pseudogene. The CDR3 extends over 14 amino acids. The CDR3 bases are TGTGCCAGCAGCAAAGAATGGGGGCATACTGAAGCTTTCTTT. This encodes CASSKEWGHTEAFF.

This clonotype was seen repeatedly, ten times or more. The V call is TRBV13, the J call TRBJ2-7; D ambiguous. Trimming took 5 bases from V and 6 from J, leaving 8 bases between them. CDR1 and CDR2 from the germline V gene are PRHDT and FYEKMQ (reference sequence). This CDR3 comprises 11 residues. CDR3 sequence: CASSLYLEQYF. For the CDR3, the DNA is TGTGCCAGCAGCCTATACCTCGAGCAGTACTTC. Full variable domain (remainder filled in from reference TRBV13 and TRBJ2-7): AAGVIQSPRHLIKEKRETATLKCYPIPRHDTVYWYQQGPGQDPQFLISFYEKMQSDKGSIPDRFSAQQFSDYHSELNMSSLELGDSALYFCASSLYLEQYFGPGTRLTVT.

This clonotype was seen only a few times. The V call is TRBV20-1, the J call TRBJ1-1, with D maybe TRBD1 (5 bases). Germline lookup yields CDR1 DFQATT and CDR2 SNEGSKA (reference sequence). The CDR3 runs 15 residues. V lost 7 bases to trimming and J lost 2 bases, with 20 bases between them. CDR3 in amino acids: CSVPWAGRANTEAFF. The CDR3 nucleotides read TGCAGTGTCCCTTGGGCAGGGCGAGCCAACACTGAAGCTTTCTTT.

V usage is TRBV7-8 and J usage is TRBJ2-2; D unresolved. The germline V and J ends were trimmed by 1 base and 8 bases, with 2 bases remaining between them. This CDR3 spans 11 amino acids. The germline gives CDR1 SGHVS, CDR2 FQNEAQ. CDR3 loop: CASSLEGELFF. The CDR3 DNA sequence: TGTGCCAGCAGCTTAGAAGGGGAGCTGTTTTTT.

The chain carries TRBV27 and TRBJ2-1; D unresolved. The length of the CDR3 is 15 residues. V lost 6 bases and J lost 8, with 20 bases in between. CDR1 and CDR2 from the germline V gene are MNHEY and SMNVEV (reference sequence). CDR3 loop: CASSSLRSLKDEQFF. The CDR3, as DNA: TGTGCCAGCAGCTCCCTCCGCAGTTTGAAAGATGAGCAGTTCTTC.

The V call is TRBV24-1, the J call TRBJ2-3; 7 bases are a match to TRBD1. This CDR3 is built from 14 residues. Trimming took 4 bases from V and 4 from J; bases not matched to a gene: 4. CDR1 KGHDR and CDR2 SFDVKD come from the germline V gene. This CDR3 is CATSESQGADTQYF. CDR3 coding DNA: TGTGCCACCAGTGAGTCTCAGGGGGCAGATACGCAGTATTTT.